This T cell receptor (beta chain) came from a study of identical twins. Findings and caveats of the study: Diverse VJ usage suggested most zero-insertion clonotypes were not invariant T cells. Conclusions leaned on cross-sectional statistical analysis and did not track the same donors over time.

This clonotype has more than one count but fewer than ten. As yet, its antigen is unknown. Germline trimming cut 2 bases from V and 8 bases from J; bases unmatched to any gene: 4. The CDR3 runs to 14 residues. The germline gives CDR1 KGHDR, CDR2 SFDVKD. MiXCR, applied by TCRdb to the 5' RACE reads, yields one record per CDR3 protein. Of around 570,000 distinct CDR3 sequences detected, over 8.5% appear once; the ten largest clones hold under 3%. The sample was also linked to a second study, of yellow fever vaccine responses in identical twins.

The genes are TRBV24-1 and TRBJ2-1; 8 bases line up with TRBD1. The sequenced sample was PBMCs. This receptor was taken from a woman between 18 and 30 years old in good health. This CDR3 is CATSDSGQGHEQFF. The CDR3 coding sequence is TGTGCCACCAGTGATTCCGGACAGGGACATGAGCAGTTCTTC.